The 27 T cell receptor beta chains below were found in one sample sequenced in a study of CD8 T cells in ankylosing spondylitis. One entry per CDR3 protein, called by TCRdb with MiXCR from the 5' RACE reads. The profile covers roughly 670,000 distinct CDR3 sequences, with 15% to 20% appearing a single time and around 19% taken by the ten largest. General study points: A TCR beta motif of roughly eight highly homologous variants appeared characteristic of ankylosing spondylitis blood.

No antigen has been assigned to these receptors. The sample consisted of blood, either unsorted or a sorted T cell fraction (not recorded which). These receptor sequences come from a male donor with ankylosing spondylitis.

This clonotype turned up a few times. The rearrangement uses TRBV29-1 and TRBJ2-7; D may be TRBD1 or TRBD2 (5 bases each). The germline V gene encodes CDR1 SQVTM and CDR2 ANQGSEA. This CDR3 region has 13 residues. V was pared by 7 bases and J by 7 bases, with 20 bases between. DNA of the CDR3: TGCAGCGCCCTGGGACCAGCCGGCGGGGAGCAGTACTTC. As protein: CSALGPAGGEQYF.

The V gene is TRBV7-2, the J gene TRBJ2-4, with 8 bases that match TRBD2. The CDR3 totals 14 residues. Germline values: CDR1 SGHTA, CDR2 FQGNSA. V lost 1 base and J lost 8; bases outside the gene matches: 4. CDR3 DNA sequence: TGTGCCAGCAGCTTAGGCGGGGGGTCAGACATTCAGTACTTC. Protein sequence: CASSLGGGSDIQYF.

V and J are TRBV5-1 and TRBJ1-5; D unresolved. Germline-derived CDR1 and CDR2 are SGHRS and YFSETQ. Trimming removed 4 bases from V and 7 bases from J, with 15 bases in between. CDR3 length: 14 amino acids. CDR3 nucleotides: TGCGCCAGCAGCCCCGGCGACGGCGAGCAGCCCCAGCATTTT. As protein: CASSPGDGEQPQHF.

The CDR3 region is CASSPGLAGGPRTGELFF. The DNA for the CDR3 is TGTGCCAGCAGTCCAGGACTAGCGGGAGGGCCAAGGACCGGGGAGCTGTTTTTT. This rearrangement joins TRBV11-1 to TRBJ2-2; 15 positions match TRBD2. The germline V gene has CDR1 SGHAT and CDR2 FQDESV (reference sequence). Germline trimming cut 6 bases from V and 5 bases from J; bases unmatched to any gene: 10. The CDR3 spans 18 residues.

This clonotype has just a few counts. The rearrangement uses TRBV27 and TRBJ2-5; a weak D match, TRBD1 (5 bases). CDR1 is MNHEY, CDR2 SMNVEV, per germline (reference sequence). The CDR3 is made up of 14 amino acids. V lost 1 base, J lost 5 bases, and 11 bases lay in between. CDR3 loop: CASSLLNRLETQYF. The CDR3 DNA reads as TGTGCCAGCAGTTTATTGAACAGGTTGGAGACCCAGTACTTC.

This clonotype was picked up many times. V usage is TRBV7-9 and J usage is TRBJ1-2; a weak D match, TRBD1 (6 bases). Germline lookup yields CDR1 SEHNR and CDR2 FQNEAQ (reference sequence). There are 13 residues in the CDR3. Trimming took 1 base from V and 3 from J, leaving 6 bases between them. CDR3 DNA sequence: TGTGCCAGCAGCTTAGGGACAGACTATGGCTACACCTTC. Translating it yields CASSLGTDYGYTF.

The chain couples TRBV3-1 to TRBJ2-1; D gene uncertain. This CDR3 comprises 13 residues. Germline CDR1 reads LGHDT; CDR2 reads YNNKEL (reference sequence). V shed 0 bases and J shed 10 bases, with 10 bases lying between them. The CDR3 DNA follows: TGTGCCAGCAGCCAAGATCCTAAGCGAGAGCAGTTCTTC. Its translation is CASSQDPKREQFF.

The gene calls are TRBV5-6 and TRBJ2-3; the D gene is possibly TRBD2 (5 bases). This CDR3 is built from 15 residues. V was pared by 9 bases and J by 4 bases, with 21 bases between. CDR1 and CDR2 from the germline V gene are SGHDT and YYEEEE. The CDR3 region is CATQLGWGAPDTQYF. DNA of the CDR3: TGTGCCACCCAGCTTGGTTGGGGAGCCCCAGATACGCAGTATTTT. Full variable domain (remainder filled in from reference TRBV5-6 and TRBJ2-3): DAGVTQSPTHLIKTRGQQVTLRCSPKSGHDTVSWYQQALGQGPQFIFQYYEEEERQRGNFPDRFSGHQFPNYSSELNVNALLLGDSALYLCATQLGWGAPDTQYFGPGTRLTVL.

This clonotype showed up just a few times. The V call is TRBV6-1, the J call TRBJ1-1, with D tentatively TRBD1 (6 bases). The CDR3 has 13 amino acids. CDR1 MNHNS and CDR2 SASEGT come from the germline V gene. The V and J ends lost 8 bases and 0 bases respectively, with 10 bases between them. The CDR3, as DNA: TGTGCCAGCGGGAACAGGGTGAACACTGAAGCTTTCTTT. It specifies CASGNRVNTEAFF.

The rearrangement joins TRBV19 to TRBJ1-1, with unresolved D. Trimming left V 0 bases short and J 1 base short, with 9 bases between. The length of the CDR3 is 15 residues. Germline V lookup: CDR1 LNHDA, CDR2 SQIVND (reference sequence). CDR3 sequence: CASSIEYSGNTEAFF. CDR3 DNA sequence: TGTGCCAGTAGTATAGAATACAGCGGGAACACTGAAGCTTTCTTT. Filled out from reference TRBV19 and TRBJ1-1, the complete variable domain reads DGGITQSPKYLFRKEGQNVTLSCEQNLNHDAMYWYRQDPGQGLRLIYYSQIVNDFQKGDIAEGYSVSREKKESFPLTVTSAQKNPTAFYLCASSIEYSGNTEAFFGQGTRLTVV.

The CDR3 sequence: CSARGGVARGPQETQYF. CDR3 nucleotides: TGCAGTGCTAGAGGAGGGGTAGCGAGGGGCCCCCAAGAGACCCAGTACTTC. V usage is TRBV20-1 and J usage is TRBJ2-5; perhaps D is TRBD1 or TRBD2 (5 bases each). This CDR3 is 17 amino acids long. In germline, CDR1 is DFQATT, CDR2 SNEGSKA (reference sequence). Between the trimmed V and J ends, which lost 1 base and 1 base, there was a span of 19 bases.

Many counts were recorded for this clonotype. V and J are TRBV5-5 and TRBJ2-1; TRBD2 agrees at 7 bases. The CDR3 loop spans 16 amino acids. From germline, CDR1 is SGHKS and CDR2 YYEKEE (reference sequence). V lost 0 bases, J lost 0 bases, and 3 bases stayed unmatched. The CDR3 nucleotides read TGTGCCAGCAGCTTGGGCGGGAGTATCTCCTACAATGAGCAGTTCTTC. Translation gives CASSLGGSISYNEQFF.

This clonotype was counted between two and nine times. This sequence joins TRBV25-1 and TRBJ2-1; 9 positions agree with TRBD1. Looked up from germline, CDR1 is MGHDK and CDR2 is SYGVNS. The CDR3 contains 16 residues. Losses at the gene ends were 3 bases for V and 3 bases for J; bases not matched to a gene: 6. The CDR3 sequence is CASSDTGQGNYNEQFF. For the CDR3, the DNA is TGTGCCAGCAGTGACACCGGACAGGGGAACTACAATGAGCAGTTCTTC.

This sequence joins TRBV24-1 and TRBJ2-3; D unresolved. Between the trimmed V and J ends, which lost 2 bases and 2 bases, there was a span of 10 bases. Germline V gene data show CDR1 as KGHDR and CDR2 as SFDVKD. The CDR3 loop spans 15 amino acids. DNA of the CDR3: TGTGCCACCAGTGATTCTGGGCCTTACACAGATACGCAGTATTTT. Encoded protein: CATSDSGPYTDTQYF.

The chain links TRBV20-1 to TRBJ2-1; D might be TRBD2 (5 bases). CDR1 is DFQATT, CDR2 SNEGSKA, per germline (reference sequence). CDR3 length: 15 amino acids. V gave up 1 base and J gave up 6 bases, with 16 bases separating them. This CDR3 reads CSARALWGELNEQFF. In DNA, the CDR3 is TGCAGTGCTAGAGCCCTTTGGGGAGAGCTCAATGAGCAGTTCTTC.

This clonotype was picked up many times. CDR3 sequence: CSGGQVYEQYF. CDR3 DNA: TGCAGCGGAGGGCAGGTCTACGAGCAGTACTTC. The J gene is TRBJ2-7, the V gene TRBV29-1, with D perhaps TRBD2 (5 bases). The CDR3 extends over 11 amino acids. V was pared by 7 bases and J by 3 bases, with 10 bases between. Germline V CDR1 and CDR2: SQVTM, ANQGSEA.

The J gene is TRBJ1-4, the V gene TRBV10-1; 9 bases match TRBD1. This CDR3 region has 13 residues. Germline assignment: CDR1 WNHNN and CDR2 SYGVQD (reference sequence). V lost 4 bases, J lost 8 bases, and 2 bases stayed unmatched. The CDR3 sequence is CASSGTGEEKLFF. CDR3 DNA: TGCGCCAGCAGTGGGACAGGGGAAGAAAAACTGTTTTTT.

This clonotype was recorded once. The chain carries TRBV25-1 and TRBJ2-5; D is unresolved. Between the trimmed V and J ends, which lost 4 bases and 5 bases, there was a span of 14 bases. This CDR3 contains 14 residues. Germline V gene data show CDR1 as MGHDK and CDR2 as SYGVNS. CDR3 sequence reads: CASSGASGGETQYF. The CDR3 region has the DNA TGTGCCAGCAGTGGGGCCTCGGGTGGGGAGACCCAGTACTTC.

This chain links TRBV19 with TRBJ2-7, with a tentative D call TRBD1 (5 bases). The V gene lost 1 base and the J gene lost 2 bases, with 9 bases spanning the gap. The CDR3 has 14 amino acids. Germline V gene sequence: CDR1 LNHDA, CDR2 SQIVND (reference sequence). CDR3 DNA: TGTGCCAGTAGTATAGGGCAGGGTGCCTACGAGCAGTACTTC. Translated, it gives CASSIGQGAYEQYF. The full variable domain, its missing parts supplied by reference TRBV19 and TRBJ2-7, is DGGITQSPKYLFRKEGQNVTLSCEQNLNHDAMYWYRQDPGQGLRLIYYSQIVNDFQKGDIAEGYSVSREKKESFPLTVTSAQKNPTAFYLCASSIGQGAYEQYFGPGTRLTVT.

This clonotype was counted a few times. The rearrangement joins TRBV3-1 to TRBJ1-5; D not certain. This CDR3 comprises 15 residues. V was shortened by 0 bases and J by 7 bases, with 13 bases between the two germline ends. Germline lookup yields CDR1 LGHDT and CDR2 YNNKEL (reference sequence). This CDR3 reads CASSQDGQEAQPQHF. In DNA form, the CDR3 reads TGTGCCAGCAGCCAAGATGGCCAGGAGGCACAGCCCCAGCATTTT.

This clonotype appeared a few times. V usage is TRBV7-9 and J usage is TRBJ2-7, with 7 bases fitting TRBD2. CDR1 and CDR2 from the germline V gene are SEHNR and FQNEAQ (reference sequence). The trim removed 1 base at V and 9 bases at J, leaving 6 bases unmatched. The CDR3 length is 13 residues. For the CDR3, the DNA is TGTGCCAGCAGCTTAGGGGGGGGTACGACGCAGTACTTC. This sequence encodes CASSLGGGTTQYF.

In its sample, this clonotype was seen many times. The CDR3 DNA reads TGCAGTGCTCGTAGTTTGGGACAACGAAATTCACCCCTCCACTTT. Amino acid sequence: CSARSLGQRNSPLHF. The gene calls are TRBV20-1 and TRBJ1-6, with a tentative D call TRBD1 (6 bases). Trimming stripped 5 bases from V and 7 bases from J, with 18 bases between. The CDR3 has 15 amino acids. CDR1 and CDR2 from the germline V gene are DFQATT and SNEGSKA (reference sequence).

The chain combines TRBV9 with TRBJ2-1; 10 nucleotides align to TRBD1. Germline V CDR1 and CDR2: SGDLS, YYNGEE. Trimming removed 4 bases from V and 4 bases from J; junction bases left unmatched: 11. CDR3 length equals 17 residues. This CDR3 reads CASSSHPRQGAYNEQFF. The CDR3 nucleotides read TGTGCCAGCAGCTCCCACCCGAGACAGGGGGCTTACAATGAGCAGTTCTTC.

The chain links TRBV20-1 to TRBJ2-7, with 8 positions matching TRBD2. The V gene's germline CDR1 is DFQATT and CDR2 SNEGSKA (reference sequence). The V gene end was trimmed by 3 bases and the J gene end by 2 bases; junction bases not matched to a gene: 15. This CDR3 has 17 residues. The CDR3 DNA is TGCAGTGCTAGTTCCCCCAGCGGGAGTCGTTCCCCCTACGAGCAGTACTTC. Translating gives CSASSPSGSRSPYEQYF.

This clonotype has just a few counts. This chain joins TRBV10-3 and TRBJ2-1; 9 bases fit TRBD1. J gave up 8 bases and V 5 bases, and 7 bases lay outside the gene matches. The length of the CDR3 is 14 residues. CDR1 is ENHRY, CDR2 SYGVKD, per germline. Written as DNA, the CDR3 is TGTGCCATCAGTACGGACAGGGGCGGCTATGAGCAGTTCTTC. Translation: CAISTDRGGYEQFF.

This clonotype was seen a few times. V usage is TRBV27 and J usage is TRBJ1-2; weak D call: TRBD1 (5 bases). CDR1 MNHEY and CDR2 SMNVEV come from the germline V gene (reference sequence). The CDR3 is 15 amino acids. Between the trimmed V and J ends, which lost 5 bases and 4 bases, there was a span of 17 bases. CDR3 residues: CASSISGNFGYGYTF. The CDR3 bases are TGTGCCAGCAGTATCTCAGGGAATTTCGGCTATGGCTACACCTTC.

This clonotype showed up many times. V usage is TRBV5-1 and J usage is TRBJ2-3; D is undetermined. The V gene's germline CDR1 is SGHRS and CDR2 YFSETQ. V was pared by 1 base and J by 5 bases, with 11 bases between. The CDR3 sequence is 14 residues long. CDR3: CASSLTPSEDTQYF. In DNA form, the CDR3 reads TGCGCCAGCAGCTTGACCCCCAGCGAAGATACGCAGTATTTT.